The 17 T cell receptor beta chains reported below all come from one sample, sequenced in a study of regulatory T cells in long-lasting Graves disease. Described time point: newly diagnosed GD, antithyroid drugs for less than 3 months. There was RNA extracted from PBMCs, and the TCR library was made from it. Construction of TCR beta libraries relied on iRepertoire HTBI primers and on Arm-PCR targeting CDR3 regions. TCRdb called the multiplex PCR reads again in MiXCR, with one record for every CDR3 protein. Of about 420,000 distinct CDR3 sequences listed, 16% are singletons. The same specimen was also included in a second study, on T cells in Graves' hyperthyroidism and ophthalmopathy.

The source was peripheral blood mononuclear cells (PBMCs), collected at new diagnosis, from a patient treated with antithyroid drugs. All receptors come from a woman younger than 35 with Graves disease.

A few counts support this clonotype. This chain connects TRBV27 to TRBJ2-1, with D unresolved. The CDR3 spans 12 residues. Germline V lookup: CDR1 MNHEY, CDR2 SMNVEV (reference sequence). V was cut by 8 bases and J by 9 bases, with 14 bases left in between. In nucleotides, the CDR3 is TGTGCCAGCGCCCTCCTGAAAGGTGAGCAGTTCTTC. Translation: CASALLKGEQFF.

The rearrangement uses TRBV7-3 and TRBJ2-3, with D possibly matching TRBD1 (7 bases). CDR1 is SGHTA and CDR2 is FQGTGA in the germline V gene. This CDR3 has 16 residues. V lost 5 bases and J lost 4, with 19 bases in between. This chain's CDR3 is CASSPGGTESPDTQYF. The CDR3, as DNA: TGTGCCAGCAGCCCTGGGGGGACAGAGTCCCCAGATACGCAGTATTTT.

This clonotype came up many times. The V gene is TRBV28, the J gene TRBJ2-5; 10 bases match TRBD2. The CDR3 is made up of 15 amino acids. The V segment lost 5 bases and the J segment 9 bases; nucleotides outside the gene matches: 12. Looked up from germline, CDR1 is MDHEN and CDR2 is SYDVKM. The DNA for the CDR3 is TGTGCCAGCAGTCGACTAGCGGGTCCCCGAGGGTCCCAGTACTTC. Residues: CASSRLAGPRGSQYF.

The V call is TRBV28, the J call TRBJ1-2; the D is unclear. With 1 base removed from V and 4 bases from J, the gap between germline ends came to 1 base. The length of the CDR3 is 11 residues. The germline CDR1 and CDR2 sequences are MDHEN and SYDVKM. CDR3 nucleotides: TGTGCCAGCAGTTTATTCTATGGCTACACCTTC. Amino acids: CASSLFYGYTF.

V is TRBV15 and J is TRBJ2-1, with D perhaps matching TRBD1 (6 bases). This CDR3 comprises 17 residues. The V gene's germline CDR1 is LNHNV and CDR2 YYDKDF (reference sequence). V was shortened by 5 bases and J by 6 bases, with 23 bases between the two germline ends. This CDR3 reads CATSHRTVPRAGNEQFF. The CDR3 nucleotides read TGTGCCACCAGCCATAGGACAGTTCCACGGGCCGGCAATGAGCAGTTCTTC.

In its sample, this clonotype was seen a few times. The chain joins TRBV19 to TRBJ1-2; possibly TRBD1 for D (5 bases). The germline V gene encodes CDR1 LNHDA and CDR2 SQIVND (reference sequence). The CDR3 sequence is 16 residues long. Trimming pared 7 bases from V and 1 base from J, leaving 19 bases between. CDR3 coding DNA: TGTGCCAGTACTAATTCGACAGCCGATATTAACTATGGCTACACCTTC. Its translation is CASTNSTADINYGYTF.

This clonotype was counted a single time. The V call is TRBV7-2, the J call TRBJ2-1; 12 bases match TRBD2. The germline CDR1 and CDR2 sequences are SGHTA and FQGNSA. With V trimmed by 10 bases and J by 1 base, 8 bases remained unmatched. The CDR3 covers 16 residues. The CDR3 is CATRLAGEGSYNEQFF. CDR3 nucleotide sequence: TGTGCCACCCGACTAGCGGGAGAGGGTTCCTACAATGAGCAGTTCTTC.

The chain carries TRBV6-1 and TRBJ1-3; weak D call: TRBD1 (6 bases). This CDR3 is 15 amino acids long. Looked up from germline, CDR1 is MNHNS and CDR2 is SASEGT. V lost 6 bases and J 0 bases, leaving 12 bases between the germline ends. CDR3 nucleotides: TGTGCCAGCAGGGCTACAGGGAGCTCTGGAAACACCATATATTTT. Its translation: CASRATGSSGNTIYF.

This clonotype turned up a few times. The V call is TRBV28, the J call TRBJ1-2, with 7 bases lining up with TRBD1. The CDR3 loop spans 13 amino acids. Germline V gene sequence: CDR1 MDHEN, CDR2 SYDVKM. J lost 7 bases, V lost 6 bases, and 8 bases had no gene match. Here the CDR3 reads CASSVDRVGGYTF. The CDR3 nucleotides read TGTGCCAGCAGCGTAGACAGGGTTGGTGGCTACACCTTC.

This clonotype was recorded at least ten times. The V call is TRBV18, the J call TRBJ2-7, with 7 bases matching TRBD2. Trimming took 3 bases from V and 3 from J; bases not matched to a gene: 5. The length of the CDR3 is 14 residues. Looked up from germline, CDR1 is KGHSH and CDR2 is LQKENI. The CDR3, as DNA: TGTGCCAGCTCACCCCGGACTAGAATCTACGAGCAGTACTTC. Its protein is CASSPRTRIYEQYF.

The table lists this clonotype with a few counts. This rearrangement joins TRBV18 to TRBJ2-5; D is undetermined. The CDR3 sequence is 14 residues long. Germline V gives CDR1 KGHSH, CDR2 LQKENI. V was clipped by 3 bases and J by 2 bases, with 10 bases between them. CDR3 amino acids: CASSPQLQQETQYF. In DNA, the CDR3 is TGTGCCAGCTCACCGCAACTCCAACAAGAGACCCAGTACTTC.

This clonotype has more than one count but fewer than ten. This chain uses TRBV6-1 with TRBJ1-1; D is unresolved. The V and J ends lost 6 bases and 3 bases respectively, with 2 bases between them. The CDR3 contains 10 residues. Germline assignment: CDR1 MNHNS and CDR2 SASEGT. CDR3 amino acids: CASRDTEAFF. DNA of the CDR3: TGTGCCAGCAGGGACACTGAAGCTTTCTTT.

This clonotype has at least ten counts. The V and J genes are TRBV7-2 and TRBJ2-7; 9 nucleotides agree with TRBD2. The length of the CDR3 is 15 residues. CDR1 is SGHTA, CDR2 FQGNSA, per germline. V was pared by 3 bases and J by 4 bases, with 7 bases of the junction left unmatched. The CDR3 protein is CASSFSAGGQYEQYF. For the CDR3, the DNA is TGTGCCAGCAGCTTTTCGGCGGGAGGGCAGTACGAGCAGTACTTC.

The genes are TRBV18 and TRBJ1-4; D unclear. The V end was cut by 2 bases, the J end by 4 bases, with 11 bases between. CDR3 length: 15 amino acids. Germline CDR1 KGHSH, CDR2 LQKENI. CDR3 loop: CASSPFRDVNEKLFF. CDR3 nucleotides: TGTGCCAGCTCACCATTCCGGGATGTTAATGAAAAACTGTTTTTT.

This clonotype was seen more than once but under ten times. V usage is TRBV14 and J usage is TRBJ2-7, with 9 bases fitting TRBD1. CDR1 is SGHDN, CDR2 FVKESK, per germline. V dropped 2 bases and J dropped 5; count of bases not matched to a gene: 13. This CDR3 contains 17 residues. CDR3 residues: CASSQPRRDRVYHEQYF. Here the CDR3 DNA reads TGTGCCAGCAGCCAACCGCGCCGGGACAGGGTGTACCACGAGCAGTACTTC.

This clonotype was counted ten times or more. The chain is built from TRBV28 and TRBJ1-1; D call uncertain. CDR1 is MDHEN and CDR2 is SYDVKM in the germline V gene. The CDR3 is made up of 12 amino acids. Deletions cut 2 bases from V and 8 bases from J, with 9 bases between. The CDR3 DNA sequence: TGTGCCAGCAGTTTAATTGTTACCGAAGCTTTCTTT. Protein: CASSLIVTEAFF.

This chain uses TRBV4-3 with TRBJ1-6, with D unclear. Trimming left V 6 bases short and J 7 bases short, with 7 bases between. Germline lookup yields CDR1 LGHNA and CDR2 YSLEER. The CDR3 spans 12 residues. The CDR3 is CASRLENSPLHF. The CDR3 nucleotides read TGCGCCAGCAGACTAGAAAATTCACCCCTCCACTTT.